Described below is a single TCR beta chain sequence and its context. The sample is drawn from a study of blood T cell repertoires in COVID-19. Across the whole study: Sources were T cells, B-cell-depleted T cells, or PBMCs; the material itself was cDNA or gDNA.

Some clones are missing from TCRdb's copy, which holds only in-frame ones; the method was immunoSEQ multiplex PCR. This table has about 130,000 clones, around 87% appearing once. The receptor was derived from a woman aged 60-75 years with acute or convalescent COVID-19. The material sequenced was peripheral blood.

The CDR3 loop is CASSSHRESTEAFF. The CDR3 bases are TGTGCCAGCAGTAGCCACAGGGAGAGCACTGAAGCTTTCTTT. The rearrangement joins TRBV6-5 to TRBJ1-1, with D possibly being TRBD1 (6 bases). The CDR3 runs 14 residues. V lost 5 bases to trimming and J lost 4 bases, with 14 bases between them. In germline, CDR1 is MNHEY, CDR2 SVGAGI.